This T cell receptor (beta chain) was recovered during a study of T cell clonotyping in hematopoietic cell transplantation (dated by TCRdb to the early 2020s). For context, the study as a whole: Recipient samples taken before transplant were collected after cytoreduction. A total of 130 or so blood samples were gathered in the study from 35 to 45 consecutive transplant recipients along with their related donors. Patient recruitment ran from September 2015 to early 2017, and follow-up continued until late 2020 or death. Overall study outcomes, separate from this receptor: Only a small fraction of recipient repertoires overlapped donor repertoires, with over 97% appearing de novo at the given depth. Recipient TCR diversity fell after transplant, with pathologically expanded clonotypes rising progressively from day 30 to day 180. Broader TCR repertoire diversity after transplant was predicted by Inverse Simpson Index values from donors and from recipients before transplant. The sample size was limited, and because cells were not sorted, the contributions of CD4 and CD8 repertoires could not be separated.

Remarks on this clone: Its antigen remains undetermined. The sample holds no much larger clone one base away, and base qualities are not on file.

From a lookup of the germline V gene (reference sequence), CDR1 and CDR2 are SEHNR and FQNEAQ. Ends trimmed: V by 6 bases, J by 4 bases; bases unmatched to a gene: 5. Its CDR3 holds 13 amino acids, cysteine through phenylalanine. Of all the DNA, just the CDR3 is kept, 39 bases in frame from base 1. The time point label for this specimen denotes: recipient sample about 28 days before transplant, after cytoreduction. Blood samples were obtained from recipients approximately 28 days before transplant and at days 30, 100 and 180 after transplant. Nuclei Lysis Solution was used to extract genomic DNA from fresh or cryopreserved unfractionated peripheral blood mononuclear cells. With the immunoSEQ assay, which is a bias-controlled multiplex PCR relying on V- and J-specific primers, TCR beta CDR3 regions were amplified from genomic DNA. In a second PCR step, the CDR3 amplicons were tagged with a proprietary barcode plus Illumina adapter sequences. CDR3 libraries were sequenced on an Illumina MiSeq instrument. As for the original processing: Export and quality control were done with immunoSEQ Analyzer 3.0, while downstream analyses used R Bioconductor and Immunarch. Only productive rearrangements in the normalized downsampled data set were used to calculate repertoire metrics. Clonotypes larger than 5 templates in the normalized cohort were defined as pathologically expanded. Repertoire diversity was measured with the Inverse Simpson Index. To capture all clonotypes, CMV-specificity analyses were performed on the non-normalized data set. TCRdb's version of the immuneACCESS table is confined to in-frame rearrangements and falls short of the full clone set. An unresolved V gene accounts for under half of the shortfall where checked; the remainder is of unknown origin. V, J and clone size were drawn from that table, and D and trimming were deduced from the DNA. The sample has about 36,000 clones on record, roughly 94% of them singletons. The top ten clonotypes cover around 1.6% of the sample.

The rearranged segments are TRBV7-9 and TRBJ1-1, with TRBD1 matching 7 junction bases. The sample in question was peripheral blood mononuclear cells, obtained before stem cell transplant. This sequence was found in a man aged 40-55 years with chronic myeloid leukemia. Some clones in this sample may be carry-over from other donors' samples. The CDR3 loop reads CASRRTGSTEAFF. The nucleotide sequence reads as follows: TGTGCCAGCAGACGGACAGGCTCCACTGAAGCTTTCTTT.